This is a list of T cell receptor beta chains from one sample in a study of identical twins. One entry per CDR3 protein, called by TCRdb with MiXCR from the 5' RACE reads. The profile shows around 1.7 million distinct CDR3 sequences, roughly 35% of them singletons. The sequenced sample was cord blood. These receptors came from a newborn girl in good health. CDR3s include the opening cysteine and the closing phenylalanine or tryptophan. A D gene is named only where the DNA matches it firmly. The size field is filled for only some rows; it gives once, few, many or a size class.

clone_size | j_call | v_call | d_call | cdr3_aa | cdr3_nt
many | TRBJ2-3 | TRBV2 | . | CASRRDTDTQYF | TGTGCCAGCCGCCGGGACACAGATACGCAGTATTTT
few | TRBJ2-7 | TRBV5-1 | . | CASSLNLDSYEQYF | TGCGCCAGCAGCCTTAACTTGGACTCCTACGAGCAGTACTTC
many | TRBJ2-1 | TRBV29-1 | TRBD2 | CSVAAGAYNEQFF | TGCAGCGTTGCTGCGGGGGCCTACAATGAGCAGTTCTTC
. | TRBJ2-7 | TRBV20-1 | TRBD2 | CSAGTNGRSSQYF | TGCAGTGCAGGGACTAACGGGAGATCGTCTCAGTACTTC
few | TRBJ1-6 | TRBV28 | . | CASRGAYNSPLHF | TGTGCCAGCAGGGGGGCCTATAATTCACCCCTCCACTTT
. | TRBJ2-3 | TRBV2 | . | CASSGEVRRLRPADTQYF | TGTGCCAGCAGTGGGGAGGTCCGCAGGCTGCGTCCGGCAGATACGCAGTATTTT
many | TRBJ2-3 | TRBV25-1 | TRBD2 | CASSETSGPTDTQYF | TGTGCCAGCAGTGAGACTAGCGGCCCCACAGATACGCAGTATTTT
. | TRBJ2-3 | TRBV20-1 | TRBD1 | CSASRQGKTDTQYF | TGCAGTGCTAGTAGACAGGGGAAAACAGATACGCAGTATTTT
. | TRBJ2-7 | TRBV28 | . | CASSGPEPSYEQYF | TGTGCCAGCAGTGGCCCCGAGCCCTCCTACGAGCAGTACTTC
. | TRBJ2-1 | TRBV10-3 | TRBD2 | CASTMGGTRYEQFF | TGTGCCTCCACAATGGGAGGGACTCGCTACGAGCAGTTCTTC
. | TRBJ2-1 | TRBV5-4 | TRBD2 | CASTMGGRTYDEQFF | TGTGCCAGCACCATGGGGGGGAGGACTTACGATGAGCAGTTCTTC
. | TRBJ2-7 | TRBV6-6 | . | CASTRIGIEQYF | TGTGCCAGCACTAGAATCGGGATCGAGCAGTACTTC
few | TRBJ2-3 | TRBV9 | TRBD2 | CASSVEPSGVRRTDTQYF | TGTGCCAGCAGCGTAGAGCCTAGCGGGGTGAGACGCACAGATACGCAGTATTTT
. | TRBJ2-7 | TRBV18 | TRBD2 | CASSLTSDTYEQYF | TGTGCCAGCTCACTCACTAGCGACACCTACGAGCAGTACTTC
. | TRBJ2-3 | TRBV19 | . | CASTDTRRGEDTQYF | TGTGCCAGTACGGATACCAGGCGGGGAGAAGATACGCAGTATTTT
once | TRBJ1-2 | TRBV7-2 | TRBD1 | CASSLVGTALLYGYTF | TGTGCCAGCAGCTTAGTGGGGACAGCCCTCCTCTATGGCTACACCTTC
. | TRBJ1-2 | TRBV2 | . | CASPEGRIYGYTF | TGTGCCAGCCCCGAAGGGCGGATCTATGGCTACACCTTC
. | TRBJ2-1 | TRBV3-1 | TRBD1 | CASSPSGIRTGGLEQFF | TGTGCCAGCAGCCCCAGCGGGATAAGGACAGGGGGTCTTGAGCAGTTCTTC
few | TRBJ1-2 | TRBV4-1 | . | CASSQASLYGYTF | TGCGCCAGCAGCCAAGCTTCACTCTATGGCTACACCTTC
few | TRBJ2-5 | TRBV13 | . | CASSFRVSYNEQYF | TGTGCCAGCAGCTTCCGGGTGTCCTACAATGAGCAGTACTTC
few | TRBJ1-1 | TRBV28 | . | CASSLFRHSMNTEAFF | TGTGCCAGCAGTTTGTTTAGGCATTCGATGAACACTGAAGCTTTCTTT
few | TRBJ2-5 | TRBV14 | TRBD2 | CASSRGTSGGWAQYF | TGTGCCAGCAGCCGAGGGACTAGCGGGGGTTGGGCCCAGTACTTC
many | TRBJ2-1 | TRBV5-1 | . | CASSGGASYNEQFF | TGCGCCAGCAGTGGCGGAGCCTCCTACAATGAGCAGTTCTTC
once | TRBJ2-2 | TRBV7-9 | . | CASSLKTGLAGELFF | TGTGCCAGCAGTTTAAAAACAGGGTTAGCCGGGGAGCTGTTTTTT
. | TRBJ2-1 | TRBV30 | TRBD2 | CAWSGSRLAGIHNEQFF | TGTGCCTGGAGTGGCTCCCGACTAGCGGGGATCCACAATGAGCAGTTCTTC
. | TRBJ1-5 | TRBV5-6 | . | CASSYLTGSENQPQHF | TGTGCCAGCAGCTACCTCACAGGTTCCGAGAATCAGCCCCAGCATTTT
few | TRBJ2-4 | TRBV7-9 | TRBD2 | CASSLGTSLAKNIQYF | TGTGCCAGCAGCTTAGGGACTAGCCTAGCCAAAAACATTCAGTACTTC
. | TRBJ2-5 | TRBV5-4 | TRBD2 | CASSFVSGNLETQYF | TGTGCCAGCAGCTTCGTTAGCGGGAACTTGGAGACCCAGTACTTC
. | TRBJ2-3 | TRBV27 | . | CASSLGGAAGRTDTQYF | TGTGCCAGCAGTTTGGGCGGAGCGGCCGGGCGCACAGATACGCAGTATTTT
few | TRBJ2-4 | TRBV12-3/TRBV12-4 | . | CASSLTRMLAKNIQYF | TGTGCCAGCAGTTTAACCCGAATGCTAGCCAAAAACATTCAGTACTTC
. | TRBJ1-5 | TRBV5-6 | . | CASSLSLGPQHF | TGTGCCAGCAGCTTGTCCTTAGGGCCCCAGCATTTT
few | TRBJ2-2 | TRBV5-1 | . | CASSLGTLNTGELFF | TGCGCCAGCAGCTTGGGAACGTTGAACACCGGGGAGCTGTTTTTT
. | TRBJ2-7 | TRBV5-1 | . | CASSFRTRTYEQYF | TGCGCCAGCAGCTTCAGGACGCGGACCTACGAGCAGTACTTC
. | TRBJ1-3 | TRBV20-1 | . | CSGRGGGSGNTIYF | TGCAGTGGGAGGGGGGGAGGCTCTGGAAACACCATATATTTT
few | TRBJ2-5 | TRBV27 | . | CASSLWSYGETQYF | TGTGCCAGCAGTTTATGGTCCTATGGGGAGACCCAGTACTTC
few | TRBJ2-7 | TRBV2 | TRBD1 | CASSKRTGRPYEQYF | TGTGCCAGCAGTAAACGGACAGGTCGCCCCTACGAGCAGTACTTC
few | TRBJ2-3 | TRBV4-1 | TRBD2 | CASSLIIAGASTDTQYF | TGCGCCAGCAGCCTAATCATAGCGGGGGCTAGCACAGATACGCAGTATTTT
. | TRBJ1-1 | TRBV20-1 | . | CSARAQGRTEAFF | TGCAGTGCTAGAGCTCAGGGGCGGACTGAAGCTTTCTTT
. | TRBJ2-2 | TRBV20-1 | . | CSARDPVVGIGELFF | TGCAGTGCTAGAGATCCAGTGGTCGGGATCGGGGAGCTGTTTTTT
many | TRBJ2-5 | TRBV6-6 | . | CASSYPSQETQYF | TGTGCCAGCAGTTACCCGTCTCAAGAGACCCAGTACTTC
. | TRBJ2-5 | TRBV3-1 | TRBD1 | CASSQVGTGAEQYF | TGTGCCAGCAGCCAAGTCGGGACAGGGGCTGAGCAGTACTTC
. | TRBJ1-5 | TRBV6-6 | TRBD1 | CASSWTGTGYNQPQHF | TGTGCCAGCAGCTGGACCGGGACAGGTTACAATCAGCCCCAGCATTTT
. | TRBJ2-5 | TRBV4-1 | . | CASSQVGVHQETQYF | TGCGCCAGCAGCCAAGTCGGGGTCCACCAAGAGACCCAGTACTTC
once | TRBJ2-5 | TRBV14 | . | CASSQRKGALTYGQYF | TGTGCCAGCAGCCAGAGAAAAGGGGCCCTAACCTACGGGCAGTACTTC
. | TRBJ2-2 | TRBV4-2 | TRBD2 | CASRTEGLADTGELFF | TGTGCCAGCAGGACCGAGGGACTAGCGGACACCGGGGAGCTGTTTTTT
few | TRBJ2-3 | TRBV20-1 | . | CSASGVAVMADTQYF | TGCAGTGCTTCGGGAGTAGCAGTTATGGCAGATACGCAGTATTTT
. | TRBJ2-7 | TRBV20-1 | TRBD2 | CSAPPSGGTYNEQYF | TGCAGTGCTCCTCCCAGCGGGGGTACTTACAATGAGCAGTACTTC
. | TRBJ2-3 | TRBV20-1 | . | CSAGDFTDTQYF | TGCAGTGCTGGGGACTTTACAGATACGCAGTATTTT
few | TRBJ2-4 | TRBV4-2 | TRBD2 | CASSLQRGAVKNIQYF | TGTGCCAGCAGCCTCCAGCGGGGAGCGGTCAAAAACATTCAGTACTTC
. | TRBJ2-2 | TRBV11-2 | . | CASSLASSEFVGELFF | TGTGCCAGCAGCTTAGCGTCTAGCGAGTTTGTCGGGGAGCTGTTTTTT
many | TRBJ2-7 | TRBV4-2 | . | CASSQRGYRVNYEQYF | TGTGCCAGCAGCCAACGGGGTTACAGGGTCAACTACGAGCAGTACTTC
. | TRBJ2-7 | TRBV19 | . | CASSMRATIYEQYF | TGTGCCAGTAGTATGAGGGCCACGATCTACGAGCAGTACTTC
. | TRBJ2-1 | TRBV6-1 | . | CASSERYEQFF | TGTGCCAGCAGTGAGAGGTATGAGCAGTTCTTC
few | TRBJ1-5 | TRBV15 | . | CATSRDPNNQPQHF | TGTGCCACCAGCAGAGATCCCAACAATCAGCCCCAGCATTTT
few | TRBJ2-2 | TRBV5-1 | TRBD1 | CASSGGWTGMAGELFF | TGCGCCAGCAGCGGAGGATGGACAGGGATGGCCGGGGAGCTGTTTTTT